This T cell receptor (beta chain) was captured by sequencing in a study of blood T cells in healthy people across ages. Findings and caveats of the study: Roughly linearly, TCR beta diversity per million T cells fell as age increased.

For the second PCR, which ran for about 6 to 11 cycles, a sample-barcoded 5' primer and a J-beta primer mix were used. With 12 random nucleotides, a template-switch adaptor tagged each individual cDNA molecule. One entry per CDR3 protein results from TCRdb running MiXCR on the 5' RACE reads. The sample has about 680,000 distinct CDR3 sequences; around 45% are singletons. In the case of this clonotype: Its antigen is unidentified.

Germline lookup yields CDR1 LGHNA and CDR2 YNFKEQ. V gave up 2 bases and J gave up 4 bases; unmatched junction bases: 8. This CDR3 has 17 residues. The TCR sequence derives from a woman aged 55 to 70 in good health. V usage is TRBV4-2 and J usage is TRBJ2-1, with TRBD2 identical over 10 bases. What was sequenced was blood. The CDR3 nucleotides read TGTGCCAGCAGCCAACCTACCGGACTAGCGGCATACAATGAGCAGTTCTTC. Residues: CASSQPTGLAAYNEQFF.